The rows below give T cell receptor beta chains drawn from one sample of a study of OX40 agonist ivuxolimab in advanced cancers. Some clones are missing from TCRdb's copy, which holds only in-frame ones; the method was immunoSEQ multiplex PCR. Of around 83,000 clones listed, around 84% are singletons. Sequenced material: CD4+ or CD8+ T cells sorted from blood, taken in a trial of the OX40 agonist ivuxolimab. These TCRs come from an adult with an advanced solid tumor such as melanoma, head and neck, liver or kidney cancer. Each CDR3 is given without its conserved first and last residue. A row's size may be missing; if present it is once, few, many or a size class.

TRBJ1-6,.,TRBV6-1,ASMTGTYNSPLH
TRBJ1-4,.,TRBV11-3,ASRSGSATNEKLF
TRBJ1-2,.,TRBV5-6,ASSLPNRNDYGYT
TRBJ2-3,.,TRBV14,ASSGRRDTDTQY
TRBJ1-5,.,TRBV19,ASSNTGPNQPQH
TRBJ1-5,.,TRBV5-1,ASSLAPDQPQH
TRBJ1-1,.,TRBV6-6,ASSPRPETEAF
TRBJ1-5,.,TRBV18,ASSPGTVNQPQH
TRBJ2-5,.,TRBV19,ASSLIGQAEETQY
TRBJ1-2,.,TRBV27,ASSPGQGGSGYT
TRBJ1-1,.,TRBV7-9,ASSSDRPPKDTEAF
TRBJ1-2,once,TRBV7-8,ASSPRAPRAYGYT
TRBJ2-1,.,TRBV5-1,ASSLVFGGLSYNEQF
TRBJ2-7,.,TRBV7-8,ASSTASGEQY
TRBJ1-2,.,TRBV19,ASIRDRQGNGYT
TRBJ2-1,.,TRBV4-1,ASSQGTSGRKGSYNEQF
TRBJ1-2,medium-sized,TRBV5-6,ASSFPRGEGYT
TRBJ2-7,.,TRBV6-1,ASSDPRAVREQY
TRBJ1-1,.,TRBV6-1,AIARSLTEAF
TRBJ2-1,.,TRBV7-9,ASSRGTSGNNEQF
TRBJ2-2,.,TRBV11-3,ASSLGTGWTGELF
TRBJ2-3,.,TRBV16,ASSQSADTQY
TRBJ2-2,.,TRBV7-9,ASSLASNTGELF
TRBJ2-1,.,TRBV18,ASSDRTGSSYNEQF
TRBJ2-1,once,TRBV29-1,SVWAGRSYNEQF
TRBJ1-2,.,TRBV5-1,ASSLARGQLDGYT
TRBJ2-7,.,TRBV11-1,ASSLMLSGGRDEQY
TRBJ2-5,.,TRBV29-1,SVAHRLQETQY
TRBJ2-7,.,TRBV6-5,ASSPRPSGSYEQY
TRBJ2-3,.,TRBV7-9,ASSSKGGGTDTQY
TRBJ2-2,.,TRBV15,ATSRYRVNTGELF
TRBJ1-1,.,TRBV11-2,ASSFLPGTGNTEAF
TRBJ1-6,.,TRBV7-2,ASSSTTGKQSPLH
TRBJ2-6,.,TRBV7-3,ASSQAPPSSSGANVLT
TRBJ1-2,.,TRBV5-8,ASRRDLNYGYT
TRBJ2-1,.,TRBV19,ASTILGGTYNEQF
TRBJ1-6,.,TRBV9,ASSFTTGNNSPLH
TRBJ2-4,.,TRBV29-1,SVRGQWTENIQY
TRBJ2-3,.,TRBV5-1,ASSTLQSDTQY
TRBJ1-4,.,TRBV11-2,ASSLVVRGNEKLF
TRBJ2-4,.,TRBV5-4,ASSQDRPAQAKNIQY
TRBJ1-2,many,TRBV11-2,ASSFTFSSQGFNYGYT
TRBJ2-7,.,TRBV9,ASSVGASGAPYEQY
TRBJ1-6,.,TRBV5-6,ASSWRGSTYSPLH
TRBJ2-1,.,TRBV7-9,ASSPMGTLAAEQF
TRBJ1-6,.,TRBV5-1,ASSQGGHSPLH
TRBJ2-2,.,TRBV2,ASVRDRGFAGELF
TRBJ1-2,.,TRBV25-1,ASSEDRAYGYT
TRBJ2-5,once,TRBV5-5,ASSLTGVETQY
TRBJ1-4,once,TRBV19,ASSTAGTLNEKLF
TRBJ2-1,.,TRBV7-9,ASSTGTSGYNEQF
TRBJ1-2,once,TRBV11-3,ASSSFGGGYT
TRBJ1-5,.,TRBV18,ASSGMGTGGTGSNQPQH
TRBJ2-1,.,TRBV7-9,ASSLGLAGSRFSYNEQF
TRBJ2-7,.,TRBV9,ASSPRTGTPAYEQY